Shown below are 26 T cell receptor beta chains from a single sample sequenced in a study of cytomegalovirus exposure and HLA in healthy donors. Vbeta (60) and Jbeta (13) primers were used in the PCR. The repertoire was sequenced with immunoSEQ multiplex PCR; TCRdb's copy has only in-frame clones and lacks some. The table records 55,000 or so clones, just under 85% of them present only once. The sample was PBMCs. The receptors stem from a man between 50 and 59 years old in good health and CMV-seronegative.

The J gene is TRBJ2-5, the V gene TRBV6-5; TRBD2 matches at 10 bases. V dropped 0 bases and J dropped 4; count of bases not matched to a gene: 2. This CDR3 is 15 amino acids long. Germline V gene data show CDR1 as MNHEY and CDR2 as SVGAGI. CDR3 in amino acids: CASSYSRTSGETQYF. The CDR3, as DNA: TGTGCCAGCAGTTACTCCAGGACTAGCGGAGAGACCCAGTACTTC.

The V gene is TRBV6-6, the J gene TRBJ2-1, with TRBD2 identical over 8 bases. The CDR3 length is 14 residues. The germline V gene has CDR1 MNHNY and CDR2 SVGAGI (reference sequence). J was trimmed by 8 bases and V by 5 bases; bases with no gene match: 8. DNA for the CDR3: TGTGCCAGCAGTCGCGGGACTAGTCTCCATGAGCAGTTCTTC. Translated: CASSRGTSLHEQFF.

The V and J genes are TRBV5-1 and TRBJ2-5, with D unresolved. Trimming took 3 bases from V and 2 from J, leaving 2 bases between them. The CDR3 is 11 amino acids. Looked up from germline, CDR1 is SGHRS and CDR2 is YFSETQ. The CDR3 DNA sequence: TGCGCCAGCAGCTCACAAGAGACCCAGTACTTC. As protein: CASSSQETQYF.

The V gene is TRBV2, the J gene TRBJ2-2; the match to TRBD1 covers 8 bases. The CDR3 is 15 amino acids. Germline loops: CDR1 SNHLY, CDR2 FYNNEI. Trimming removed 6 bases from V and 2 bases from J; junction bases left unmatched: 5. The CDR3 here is CASSAGTGNTGELFF. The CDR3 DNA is TGTGCCAGCAGCGCCGGGACAGGCAACACCGGGGAGCTGTTTTTT.

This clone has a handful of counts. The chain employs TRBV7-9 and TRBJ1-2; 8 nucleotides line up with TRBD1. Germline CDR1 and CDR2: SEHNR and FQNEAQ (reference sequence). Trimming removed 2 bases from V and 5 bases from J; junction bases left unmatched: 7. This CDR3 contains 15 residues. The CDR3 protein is CASSLSQGAQYGYTF. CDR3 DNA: TGTGCCAGCAGCTTAAGCCAGGGGGCGCAGTATGGCTACACCTTC.

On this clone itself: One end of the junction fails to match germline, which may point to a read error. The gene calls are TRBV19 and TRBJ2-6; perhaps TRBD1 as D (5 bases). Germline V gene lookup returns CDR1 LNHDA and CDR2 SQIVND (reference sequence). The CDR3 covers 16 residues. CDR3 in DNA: TGTGCCGGTAGTATAAGCAGGGAATCTGGGGCCAACGTCCTGACTTTC. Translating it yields CAGSISRESGANVLTF. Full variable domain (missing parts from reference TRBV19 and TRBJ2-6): DGGITQSPKYLFRKEGQNVTLSCEQNLNHDAMYWYRQDPGQGLRLIYYSQIVNDFQKGDIAEGYSVSREKKESFPLTVTSAQKNPTAFYLCAGSISRESGANVLTFGAGSRLTVL.

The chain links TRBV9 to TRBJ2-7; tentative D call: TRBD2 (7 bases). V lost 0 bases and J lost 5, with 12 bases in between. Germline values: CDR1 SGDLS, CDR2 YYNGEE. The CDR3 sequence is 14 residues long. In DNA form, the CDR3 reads TGTGCCAGCAGCGTAGGAGGGGGGGGAAACGAGCAGTACTTC. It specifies CASSVGGGGNEQYF.

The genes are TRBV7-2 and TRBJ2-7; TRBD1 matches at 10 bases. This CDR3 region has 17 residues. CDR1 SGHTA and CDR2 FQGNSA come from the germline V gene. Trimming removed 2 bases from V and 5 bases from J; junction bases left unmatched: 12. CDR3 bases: TGTGCCAGCAGCTTAAGGGGGCAGGGGACAGGGGTCCACGAGCAGTACTTC. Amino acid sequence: CASSLRGQGTGVHEQYF.

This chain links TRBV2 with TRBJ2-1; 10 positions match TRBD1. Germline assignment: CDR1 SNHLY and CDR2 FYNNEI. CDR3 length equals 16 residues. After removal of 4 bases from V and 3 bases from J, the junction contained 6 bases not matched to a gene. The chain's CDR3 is CASSGPRTGGYNEQFF. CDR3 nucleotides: TGTGCCAGCAGTGGTCCCCGGACAGGGGGCTACAATGAGCAGTTCTTC.

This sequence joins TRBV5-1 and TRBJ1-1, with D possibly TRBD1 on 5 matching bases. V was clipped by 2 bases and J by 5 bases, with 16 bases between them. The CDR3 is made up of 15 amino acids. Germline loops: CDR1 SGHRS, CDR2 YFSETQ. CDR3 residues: CASSLGAGWRTEAFF. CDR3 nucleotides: TGCGCCAGCAGCTTAGGGGCGGGGTGGAGGACTGAAGCTTTCTTT.

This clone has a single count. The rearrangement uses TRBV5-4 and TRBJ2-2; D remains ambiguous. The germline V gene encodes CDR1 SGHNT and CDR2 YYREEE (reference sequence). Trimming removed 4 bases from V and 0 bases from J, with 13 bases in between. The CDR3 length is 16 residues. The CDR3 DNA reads TGTGCCAGCAGCCCCCCAGGCAGGACGAACACCGGGGAGCTGTTTTTT. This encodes CASSPPGRTNTGELFF.

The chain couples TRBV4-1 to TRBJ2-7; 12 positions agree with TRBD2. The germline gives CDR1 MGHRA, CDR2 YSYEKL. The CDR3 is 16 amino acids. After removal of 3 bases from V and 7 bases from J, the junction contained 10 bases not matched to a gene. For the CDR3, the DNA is TGCGCCAGCAGCCAGTTTACTAGCGGGGGGTCAAGTGAGCAGTACTTC. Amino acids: CASSQFTSGGSSEQYF.

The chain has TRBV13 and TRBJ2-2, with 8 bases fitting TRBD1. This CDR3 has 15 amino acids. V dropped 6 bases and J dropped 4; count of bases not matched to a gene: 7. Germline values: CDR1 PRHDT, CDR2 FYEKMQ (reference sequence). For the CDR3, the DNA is TGTGCCAGCAGACTGACCGGGACAGGCACCGGGGAGCTGTTTTTT. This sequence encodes CASRLTGTGTGELFF.

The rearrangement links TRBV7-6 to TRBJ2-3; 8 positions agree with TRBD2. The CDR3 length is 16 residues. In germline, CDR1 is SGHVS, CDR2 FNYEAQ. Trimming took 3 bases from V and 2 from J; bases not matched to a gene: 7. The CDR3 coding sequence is TGTGCCAGCAGCTTGTTACTAGCGGCGACCACAGATACGCAGTATTTT. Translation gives CASSLLLAATTDTQYF.

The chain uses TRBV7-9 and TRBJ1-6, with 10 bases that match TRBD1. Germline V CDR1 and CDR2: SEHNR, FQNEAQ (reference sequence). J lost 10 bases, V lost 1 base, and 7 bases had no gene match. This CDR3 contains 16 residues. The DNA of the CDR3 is TGTGCCAGCAGCTTAGTGGGGACAGGGGTAGGATCACCCCTCCACTTT. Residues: CASSLVGTGVGSPLHF.

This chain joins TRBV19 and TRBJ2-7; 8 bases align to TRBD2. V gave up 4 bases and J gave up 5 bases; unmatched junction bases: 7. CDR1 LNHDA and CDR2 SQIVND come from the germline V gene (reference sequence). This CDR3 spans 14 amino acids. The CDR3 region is CASSRGTSMDEQYF. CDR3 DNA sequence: TGTGCCAGTAGTAGGGGGACTAGTATGGACGAGCAGTACTTC.

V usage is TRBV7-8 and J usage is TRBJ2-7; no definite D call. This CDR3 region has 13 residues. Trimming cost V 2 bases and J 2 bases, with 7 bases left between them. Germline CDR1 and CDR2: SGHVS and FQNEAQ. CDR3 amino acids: CASSLSIAYEQYF. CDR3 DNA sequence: TGTGCCAGCAGCTTAAGCATAGCCTACGAGCAGTACTTC.

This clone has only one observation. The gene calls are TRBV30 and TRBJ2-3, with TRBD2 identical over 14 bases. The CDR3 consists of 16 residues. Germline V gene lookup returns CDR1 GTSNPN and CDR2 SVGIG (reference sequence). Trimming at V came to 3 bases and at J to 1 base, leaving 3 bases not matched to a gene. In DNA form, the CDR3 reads TGTGCCTGGAGCCCGGGACTAGCGGGGGGCACAGATACGCAGTATTTT. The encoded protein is CAWSPGLAGGTDTQYF.

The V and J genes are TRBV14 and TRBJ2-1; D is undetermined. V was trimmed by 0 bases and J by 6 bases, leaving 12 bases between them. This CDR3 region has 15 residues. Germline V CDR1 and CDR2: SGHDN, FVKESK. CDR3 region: CASSQDLTFGNEQFF. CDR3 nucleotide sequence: TGTGCCAGCAGCCAAGATCTCACTTTTGGCAATGAGCAGTTCTTC. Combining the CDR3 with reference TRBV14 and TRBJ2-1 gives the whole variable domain EAGVTQFPSHSVIEKGQTVTLRCDPISGHDNLYWYRRVMGKEIKFLLHFVKESKQDESGMPNNRFLAERTGGTYSTLKVQPAELEDSGVYFCASSQDLTFGNEQFFGPGTRLTVL.

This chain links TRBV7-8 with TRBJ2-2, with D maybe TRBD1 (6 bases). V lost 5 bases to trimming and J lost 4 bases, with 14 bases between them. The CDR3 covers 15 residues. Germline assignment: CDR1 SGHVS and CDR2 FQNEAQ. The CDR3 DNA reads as TGTGCCAGCAGCAGACTACAGGGCCCCACCGGGGAGCTGTTTTTT. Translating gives CASSRLQGPTGELFF.

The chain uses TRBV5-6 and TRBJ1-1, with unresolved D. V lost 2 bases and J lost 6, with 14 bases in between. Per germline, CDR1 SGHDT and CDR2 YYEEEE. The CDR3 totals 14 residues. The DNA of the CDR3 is TGTGCCAGCAGCTTTTACATCGCTTGGCCTGAAGCTTTCTTT. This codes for CASSFYIAWPEAFF.

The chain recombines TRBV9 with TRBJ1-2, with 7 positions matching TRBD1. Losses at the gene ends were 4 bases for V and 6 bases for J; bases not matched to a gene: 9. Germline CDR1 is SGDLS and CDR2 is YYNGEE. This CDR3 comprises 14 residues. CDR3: CASSPGTRGDGYTF. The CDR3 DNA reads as TGTGCCAGCAGCCCCGGGACCAGGGGGGATGGCTACACCTTC.

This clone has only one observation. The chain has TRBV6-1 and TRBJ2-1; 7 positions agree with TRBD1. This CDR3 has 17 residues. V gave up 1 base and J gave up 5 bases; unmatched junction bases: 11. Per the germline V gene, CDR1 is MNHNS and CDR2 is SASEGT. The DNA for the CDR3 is TGTGCCAGCAGTGAAGAGGTAGGGACAGAAATGGACAATGAGCAGTTCTTC. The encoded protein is CASSEEVGTEMDNEQFF.

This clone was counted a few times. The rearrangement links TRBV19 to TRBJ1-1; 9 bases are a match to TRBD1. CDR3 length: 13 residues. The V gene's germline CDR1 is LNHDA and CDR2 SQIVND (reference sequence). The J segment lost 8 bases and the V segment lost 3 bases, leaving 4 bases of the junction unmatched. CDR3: CASSITGGAEAFF. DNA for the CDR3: TGTGCCAGTAGTATCACAGGGGGCGCGGAAGCTTTCTTT.

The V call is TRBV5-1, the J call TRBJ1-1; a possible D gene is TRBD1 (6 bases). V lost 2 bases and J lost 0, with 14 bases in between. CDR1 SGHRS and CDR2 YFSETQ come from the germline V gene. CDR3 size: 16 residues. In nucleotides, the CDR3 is TGCGCCAGCAGCTTCGTAAGGGGGACCATGAACACTGAAGCTTTCTTT. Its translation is CASSFVRGTMNTEAFF.

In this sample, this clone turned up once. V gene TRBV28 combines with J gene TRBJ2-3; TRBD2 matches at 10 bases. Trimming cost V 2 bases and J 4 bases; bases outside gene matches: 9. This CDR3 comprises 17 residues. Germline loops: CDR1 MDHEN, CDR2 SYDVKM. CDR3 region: CASSLGAAGGSSDTQYF. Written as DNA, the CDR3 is TGTGCCAGCAGTTTAGGTGCAGCGGGGGGGTCCTCAGATACGCAGTATTTT.